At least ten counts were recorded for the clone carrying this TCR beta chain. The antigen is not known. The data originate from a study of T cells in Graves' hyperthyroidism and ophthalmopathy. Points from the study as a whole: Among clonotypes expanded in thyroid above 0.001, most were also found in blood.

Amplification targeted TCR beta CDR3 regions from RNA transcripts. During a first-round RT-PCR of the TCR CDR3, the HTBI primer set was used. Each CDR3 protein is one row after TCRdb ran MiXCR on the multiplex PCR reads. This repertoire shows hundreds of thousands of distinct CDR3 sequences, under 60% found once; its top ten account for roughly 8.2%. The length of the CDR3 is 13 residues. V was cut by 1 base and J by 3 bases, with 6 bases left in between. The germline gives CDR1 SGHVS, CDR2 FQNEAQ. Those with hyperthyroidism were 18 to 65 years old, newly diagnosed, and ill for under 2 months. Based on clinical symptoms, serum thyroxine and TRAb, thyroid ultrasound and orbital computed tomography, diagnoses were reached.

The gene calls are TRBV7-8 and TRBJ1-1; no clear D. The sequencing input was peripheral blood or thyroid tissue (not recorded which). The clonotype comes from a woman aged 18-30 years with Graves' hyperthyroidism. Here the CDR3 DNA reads TGTGCCAGCAGCTTAGTGTCAGACACTGAAGCTTTCTTT. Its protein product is CASSLVSDTEAFF.